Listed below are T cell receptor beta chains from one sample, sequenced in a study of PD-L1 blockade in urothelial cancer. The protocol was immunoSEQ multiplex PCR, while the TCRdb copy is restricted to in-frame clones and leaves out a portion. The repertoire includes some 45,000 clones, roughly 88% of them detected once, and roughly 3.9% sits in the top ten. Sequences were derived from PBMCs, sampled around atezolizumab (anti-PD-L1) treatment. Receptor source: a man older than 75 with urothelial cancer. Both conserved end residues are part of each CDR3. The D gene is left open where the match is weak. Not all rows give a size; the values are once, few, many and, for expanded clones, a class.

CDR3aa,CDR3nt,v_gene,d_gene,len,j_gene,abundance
CASRAGNGGETQYF,TGTGCCAGCAGAGCGGGAAACGGTGGAGAGACCCAGTACTTC,TRBV7-2,TRBD2,14,TRBJ2-5,once
CASSTRQGVVQPQHF,TGTGCCAGCAGTACACGACAGGGAGTCGTTCAGCCCCAGCATTTT,TRBV28,TRBD1,15,TRBJ1-5,-
CASSLGQGQTRLFF,TGTGCCAGCAGCCTGGGGCAGGGTCAGACTCGGCTGTTTTTT,TRBV27,-,14,TRBJ1-4,-
CASSLEGQGAANQETQYF,TGCGCCAGCAGCTTGGAGGGACAGGGGGCGGCGAACCAAGAGACCCAGTACTTC,TRBV5-1,TRBD1,18,TRBJ2-5,-
CASNPRGAGGKTGELFF,TGTGCCAGTAATCCAAGGGGAGCGGGAGGAAAAACCGGGGAGCTGTTTTTT,TRBV19,TRBD2,17,TRBJ2-2,-
CASSLSQGFGEKLFF,TGTGCCAGCAGTCTATCACAGGGGTTTGGAGAAAAACTGTTTTTT,TRBV27,TRBD1,15,TRBJ1-4,-
CTLGTGERSGYTF,TGTACCCTTGGGACAGGGGAAAGAAGTGGCTACACCTTC,TRBV30,TRBD1,13,TRBJ1-2,-
CASSQDLPTGEQYF,TGCGCCAGCAGCCAAGATCTCCCGACAGGCGAGCAGTACTTC,TRBV4-3,-,14,TRBJ2-7,-
CASSEGTGRDGYTF,TGTGCCAGCAGTGAAGGGACAGGGCGGGATGGCTACACCTTC,TRBV6-1,TRBD1,14,TRBJ1-2,-
CASSQERTTTGELFF,TGTGCCAGCAGCCAAGAGAGGACAACGACCGGGGAGCTGTTTTTT,TRBV4-2,-,15,TRBJ2-2,-
CAWSPFTGGQPQHF,TGTGCCTGGAGTCCATTCACAGGGGGTCAGCCCCAGCATTTT,TRBV30,TRBD1,14,TRBJ1-5,-
CASTPRGRETQYF,TGTGCCAGCACCCCCAGGGGTAGAGAGACCCAGTACTTC,TRBV7-2,-,13,TRBJ2-5,-
CASSPAYPVTDTQYF,TGTGCCAGCTCACCAGCCTACCCCGTCACAGATACGCAGTATTTT,TRBV18,-,15,TRBJ2-3,few
CASSPGSRGNTEAFF,TGTGCCAGCTCACCGGGCTCTCGGGGGAACACTGAAGCTTTCTTT,TRBV18,-,15,TRBJ1-1,-
CASISGTDTQYF,TGTGCCAGCATTAGCGGCACAGATACGCAGTATTTT,TRBV5-4,-,12,TRBJ2-3,-
CASSDGGGGGSGNTIYF,TGTGCCAGCAGTGATGGAGGCGGGGGAGGCTCTGGAAACACCATATATTTT,TRBV6-1,-,17,TRBJ1-3,-
CASSQNPPTQGACDTEAFF,TGCGCCAGCAGTCAAAACCCCCCAACACAGGGGGCTTGTGACACTGAAGCTTTCTTT,TRBV23-1,TRBD1,19,TRBJ1-1,once
CAISARDKAYEQYF,TGTGCCATCAGTGCCCGGGACAAAGCCTACGAGCAGTACTTC,TRBV10-3,-,14,TRBJ2-7,-
CASRTSGRGVTDTQYF,TGCGCCAGCCGGACTAGCGGGAGGGGGGTCACAGATACGCAGTATTTT,TRBV5-1,TRBD2,16,TRBJ2-3,-
CASSLDSAGGRNEQFF,TGTGCCAGCAGCTTGGATTCAGCGGGAGGTCGGAATGAGCAGTTCTTC,TRBV5-4,TRBD2,16,TRBJ2-1,-
CASSLEGTSGRQETQYF,TGTGCCAGCAGCTTAGAGGGGACTAGCGGGAGGCAGGAGACCCAGTACTTC,TRBV7-2,TRBD2,17,TRBJ2-5,-
CASSAGTSERSYNEQFF,TGTGCCAGCTCAGCCGGGACTAGCGAACGCTCCTACAATGAGCAGTTCTTC,TRBV18,TRBD2,17,TRBJ2-1,-
CASSQMIGGPGTSDHYEQYF,TGTGCCAGCAGCCAAATGATCGGGGGACCCGGGACTAGCGACCACTACGAGCAGTACTTC,TRBV14,TRBD2,20,TRBJ2-7,few
CASRRAGSYEQYF,TGTGCCAGCAGAAGAGCGGGCTCCTACGAGCAGTACTTC,TRBV27,-,13,TRBJ2-7,-
CASSLRGGANTEAFF,TGTGCCAGCAGCCTACGGGGGGGGGCGAACACTGAAGCTTTCTTT,TRBV9,-,15,TRBJ1-1,-
CASSQDAGAGNTEAFF,TGCGCCAGCAGCCAAGATGCAGGGGCCGGGAACACTGAAGCTTTCTTT,TRBV4-3,-,16,TRBJ1-1,-
CASSTGQGYEQYF,TGCGCCAGCAGCACAGGACAGGGGTACGAGCAGTACTTC,TRBV5-1,TRBD1,13,TRBJ2-7,-
CASRTGTGVAYEQYF,TGCGCCAGCAGGACCGGGACAGGGGTTGCCTACGAGCAGTACTTC,TRBV5-1,TRBD1,15,TRBJ2-7,-
CASSLGAGLNTIYF,TGCGCCAGCAGCTTGGGAGCAGGTTTAAACACCATATATTTT,TRBV5-1,-,14,TRBJ1-3,-
CASSSATTSGKETQYF,TGTGCCAGCAGCTCTGCTACGACTAGCGGGAAAGAGACCCAGTACTTC,TRBV5-4,TRBD2,16,TRBJ2-5,-
CASSLTGALNTGELFF,TGCGCCAGCAGCTTGACAGGGGCGTTGAACACCGGGGAGCTGTTTTTT,TRBV5-1,TRBD1,16,TRBJ2-2,-
CASGWTGGYTF,TGTGCCAGCGGATGGACGGGGGGCTACACCTTC,TRBV6-5,-,11,TRBJ1-2,-
CASSSPGRAKNIQYF,TGTGCCAGCAGCTCCCCCGGCAGGGCCAAAAACATTCAGTACTTC,TRBV28,-,15,TRBJ2-4,-
CASSRLVLSGDQANVLTF,TGTGCCAGCAGCCGGCTGGTCCTCTCCGGGGATCAGGCCAACGTCCTGACTTTC,TRBV11-2,-,18,TRBJ2-6,-
CASSQEGRYNQPQHF,TGTGCCAGTAGTCAAGAGGGCAGATACAATCAGCCCCAGCATTTT,TRBV19,-,15,TRBJ1-5,-
CASSQGHGYYEQYF,TGTGCCAGTAGCCAGGGTCACGGCTACTACGAGCAGTACTTC,TRBV19,-,14,TRBJ2-7,-
CASRPYRDYTDTQYF,TGTGCCAGCAGGCCCTACAGGGATTACACAGATACGCAGTATTTT,TRBV6-5,-,15,TRBJ2-3,-
CASSRRGDGTDRDNEQFF,TGTGCCAGCAGCCGGAGGGGGGACGGGACAGATAGGGACAATGAGCAGTTCTTC,TRBV7-9,-,18,TRBJ2-1,-
CASSFTDSTETQYF,TGTGCCAGCAGCTTTACCGACAGCACGGAGACCCAGTACTTC,TRBV7-9,-,14,TRBJ2-5,-
CASSFGPGTRGNEQFF,TGTGCCAGCAGCTTTGGGCCCGGGACTAGGGGCAATGAGCAGTTCTTC,TRBV7-2,TRBD2,16,TRBJ2-1,-
CASSGTSGGEQYF,TGTGCCAGCAGCGGGACTAGCGGGGGTGAGCAGTACTTC,TRBV6-1,TRBD2,13,TRBJ2-7,-
CASSLDRGNQPQHF,TGTGCCAGCAGCTTAGACAGGGGCAATCAGCCCCAGCATTTT,TRBV7-9,-,14,TRBJ1-5,-